This T cell receptor beta chain was captured in a study of identical twins. Study results and limitations: Weaker excess twin sharing was observed in beta out-of-frame sequences.

This CDR3 has 14 amino acids. The V end was cut by 6 bases, the J end by 4 bases, with 15 bases between. MiXCR, run by TCRdb on the 5' RACE reads, gives a single entry per CDR3 protein. There are 550,000 to 700,000 distinct CDR3 sequences in the sample; about 20% occur only once, and roughly 4% lies in the top ten. This clonotype has at least ten counts. The antigen is unknown. The same specimen was also included in a second study, on T cells expressing NK-cell markers.

This TCR came from a woman aged 18-29 years in good health. Sequencing was done on a sample of PBMCs. The chain links TRBV12-3 or TRBV12-4 to TRBJ1-2; no clear D gene. CDR3 region: CASSPAAGPYGYTF. CDR3 bases: TGTGCCAGCAGCCCGGCGGCAGGCCCCTATGGCTACACCTTC.